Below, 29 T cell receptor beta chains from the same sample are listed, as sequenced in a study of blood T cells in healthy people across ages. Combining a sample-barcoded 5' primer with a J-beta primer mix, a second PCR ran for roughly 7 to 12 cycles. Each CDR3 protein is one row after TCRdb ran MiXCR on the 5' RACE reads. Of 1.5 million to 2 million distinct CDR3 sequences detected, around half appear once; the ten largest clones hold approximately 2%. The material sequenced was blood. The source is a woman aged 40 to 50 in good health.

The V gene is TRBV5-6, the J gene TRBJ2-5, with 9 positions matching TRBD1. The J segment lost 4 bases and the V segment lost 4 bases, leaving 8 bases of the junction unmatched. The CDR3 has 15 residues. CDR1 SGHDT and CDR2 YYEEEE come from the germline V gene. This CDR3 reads CASSGNPGQGETQYF. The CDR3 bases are TGTGCCAGCAGCGGTAACCCGGGACAGGGAGAGACCCAGTACTTC.

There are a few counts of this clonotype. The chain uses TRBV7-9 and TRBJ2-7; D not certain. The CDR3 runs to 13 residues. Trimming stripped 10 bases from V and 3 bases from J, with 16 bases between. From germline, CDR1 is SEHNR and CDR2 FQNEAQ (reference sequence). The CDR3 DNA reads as TGTGCCATCTCCCTTGGGAACAACTACGAGCAGTACTTC. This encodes CAISLGNNYEQYF.

CDR3 sequence (DNA): TGTGCCAGCAGCCCAGACGGGACTTGGCCAGAGACCCAGTACTTC. Translating it yields CASSPDGTWPETQYF. This chain connects TRBV7-2 to TRBJ2-5; perhaps TRBD2 as D (6 bases). The germline V and J ends were trimmed by 5 bases and 4 bases, with 17 bases remaining between them. This CDR3 has 15 amino acids. CDR1 SGHTA and CDR2 FQGNSA come from the germline V gene.

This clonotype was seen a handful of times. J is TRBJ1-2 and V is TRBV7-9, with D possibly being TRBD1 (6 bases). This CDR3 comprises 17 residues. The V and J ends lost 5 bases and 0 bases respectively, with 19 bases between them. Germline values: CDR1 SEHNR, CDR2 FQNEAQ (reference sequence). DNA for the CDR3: TGTGCCAGCAGCGCTTGGACAGCGAGGGCTGCTAACTATGGCTACACCTTC. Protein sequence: CASSAWTARAANYGYTF.

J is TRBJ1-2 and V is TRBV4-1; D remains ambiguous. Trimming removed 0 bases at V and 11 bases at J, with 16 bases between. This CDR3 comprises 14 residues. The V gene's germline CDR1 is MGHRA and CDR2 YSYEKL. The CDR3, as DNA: TGCGCCAGCAGCCAAGATTGGGGTCCCGCGGAATACACCTTC. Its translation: CASSQDWGPAEYTF.

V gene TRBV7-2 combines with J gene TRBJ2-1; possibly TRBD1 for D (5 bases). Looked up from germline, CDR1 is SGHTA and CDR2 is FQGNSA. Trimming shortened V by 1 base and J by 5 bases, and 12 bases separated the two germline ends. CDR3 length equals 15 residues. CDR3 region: CASSLVGATHNEQFF. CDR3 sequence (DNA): TGTGCCAGCAGCTTAGTTGGGGCGACTCACAATGAGCAGTTCTTC.

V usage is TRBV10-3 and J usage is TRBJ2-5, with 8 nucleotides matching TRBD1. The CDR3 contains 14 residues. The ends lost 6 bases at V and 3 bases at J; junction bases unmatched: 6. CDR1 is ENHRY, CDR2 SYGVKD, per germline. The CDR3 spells CAIRETGAEETQYF. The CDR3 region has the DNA TGTGCCATCAGAGAGACAGGGGCCGAAGAGACCCAGTACTTC.

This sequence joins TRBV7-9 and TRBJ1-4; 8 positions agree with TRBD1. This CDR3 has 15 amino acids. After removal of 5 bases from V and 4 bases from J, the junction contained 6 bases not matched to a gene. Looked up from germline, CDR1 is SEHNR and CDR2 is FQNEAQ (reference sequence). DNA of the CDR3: TGTGCCAGCAGCCGCGGACAGGGCCGTAATGAAAAACTGTTTTTT. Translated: CASSRGQGRNEKLFF.

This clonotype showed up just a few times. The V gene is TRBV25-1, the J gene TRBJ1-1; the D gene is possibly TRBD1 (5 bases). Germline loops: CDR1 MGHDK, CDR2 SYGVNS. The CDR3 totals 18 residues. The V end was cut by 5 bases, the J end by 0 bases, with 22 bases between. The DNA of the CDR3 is TGTGCCAGCAGTCCACGGGACCGAGGTTTGAGGGTGAACACTGAAGCTTTCTTT. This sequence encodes CASSPRDRGLRVNTEAFF.

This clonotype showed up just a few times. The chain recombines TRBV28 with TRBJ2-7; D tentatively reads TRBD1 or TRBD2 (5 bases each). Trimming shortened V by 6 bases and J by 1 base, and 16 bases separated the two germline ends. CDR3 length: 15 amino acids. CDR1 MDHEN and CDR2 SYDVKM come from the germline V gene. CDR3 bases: TGTGCCAGCAGAACAACCGGGACGAGGTCCTACGAGCAGTACTTC. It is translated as CASRTTGTRSYEQYF. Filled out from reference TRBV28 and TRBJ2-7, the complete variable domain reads DVKVTQSSRYLVKRTGEKVFLECVQDMDHENMFWYRQDPGLGLRLIYFSYDVKMKEKGDIPEGYSVSREKKERFSLILESASTNQTSMYLCASRTTGTRSYEQYFGPGTRLTVT.

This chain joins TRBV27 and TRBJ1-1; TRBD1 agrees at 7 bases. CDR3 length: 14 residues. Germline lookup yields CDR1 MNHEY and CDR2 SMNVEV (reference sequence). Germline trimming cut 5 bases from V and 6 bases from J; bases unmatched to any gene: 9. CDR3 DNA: TGTGCCAGCAGTCCCATAGGACAGGCCTCTGAAGCTTTCTTT. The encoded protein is CASSPIGQASEAFF.

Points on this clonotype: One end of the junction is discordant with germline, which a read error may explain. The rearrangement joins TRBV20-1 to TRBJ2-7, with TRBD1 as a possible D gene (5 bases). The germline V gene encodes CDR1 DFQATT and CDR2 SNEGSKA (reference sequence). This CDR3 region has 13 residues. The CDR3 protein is CSARLRQSYEQYF. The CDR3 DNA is TGCAGCGCTAGATTACGACAGTCATACGAGCAGTACTTC.

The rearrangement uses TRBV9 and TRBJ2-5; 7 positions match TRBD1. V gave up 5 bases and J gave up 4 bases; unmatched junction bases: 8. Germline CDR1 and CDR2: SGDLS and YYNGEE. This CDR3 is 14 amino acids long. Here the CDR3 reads CASRQSDRAETQYF. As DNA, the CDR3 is TGTGCCAGCAGACAATCCGACAGGGCAGAGACCCAGTACTTC.

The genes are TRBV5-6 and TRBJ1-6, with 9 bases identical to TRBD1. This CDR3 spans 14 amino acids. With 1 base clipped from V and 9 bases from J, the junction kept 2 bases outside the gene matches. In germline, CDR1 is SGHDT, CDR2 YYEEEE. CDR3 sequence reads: CASSLRTGVSPLHF. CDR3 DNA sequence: TGTGCCAGCAGCTTGAGGACAGGGGTTTCACCCCTCCACTTT.

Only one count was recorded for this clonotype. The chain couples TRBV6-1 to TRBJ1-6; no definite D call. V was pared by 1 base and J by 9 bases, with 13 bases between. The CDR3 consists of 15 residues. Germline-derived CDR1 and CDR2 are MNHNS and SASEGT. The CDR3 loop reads CASSEGRASGSPLHF. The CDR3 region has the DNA TGTGCCAGCAGTGAAGGTCGGGCGTCAGGTTCACCCCTCCACTTT.

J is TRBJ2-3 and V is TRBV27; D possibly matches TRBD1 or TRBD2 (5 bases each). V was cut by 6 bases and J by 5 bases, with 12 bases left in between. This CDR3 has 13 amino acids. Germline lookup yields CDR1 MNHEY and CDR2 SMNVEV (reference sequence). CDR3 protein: CASRGAGGDTQYF. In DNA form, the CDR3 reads TGTGCCAGCAGAGGGGCGGGCGGAGATACGCAGTATTTT.

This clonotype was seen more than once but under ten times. CDR3 in DNA: TGTGCCAGCAGCTTAGTTCAGGGGAAGAGAACCCAGTACTTC. This sequence encodes CASSLVQGKRTQYF. This chain links TRBV7-2 with TRBJ2-5; D is possibly TRBD1 (6 bases). The CDR3 is 14 residues long. CDR1 is SGHTA and CDR2 is FQGNSA in the germline V gene. V lost 1 base and J 8 bases, leaving 14 bases between the germline ends.

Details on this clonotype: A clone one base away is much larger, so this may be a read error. CDR3 sequence: CAGSLLASETQYF. CDR3 sequence (DNA): TGTGCCGGCAGCTTACTAGCGTCGGAGACCCAGTACTTC. J is TRBJ2-4 and V is TRBV7-2, with 7 bases aligning to TRBD2. The DNA matches TRBJ2-5 better at its end, which makes the J call doubtful. The CDR3 is 13 amino acids. Germline V gene lookup returns CDR1 SGHTA and CDR2 FQGNSA.

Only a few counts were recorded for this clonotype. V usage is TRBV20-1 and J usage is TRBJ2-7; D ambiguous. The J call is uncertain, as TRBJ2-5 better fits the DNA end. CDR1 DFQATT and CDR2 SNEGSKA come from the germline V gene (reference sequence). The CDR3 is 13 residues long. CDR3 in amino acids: CSSPSRVTETQYF. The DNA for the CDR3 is TGCAGTTCCCCCTCTAGGGTAACGGAGACCCAGTACTTC.

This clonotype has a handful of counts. CDR3 residues: CASSLAFGQANEQFF. The CDR3 nucleotides read TGCGCCAGCAGCTTGGCCTTTGGGCAGGCTAATGAGCAGTTCTTC. The V and J genes are TRBV5-1 and TRBJ2-1; no clear D. The germline V gene has CDR1 SGHRS and CDR2 YFSETQ. V was clipped by 0 bases and J by 7 bases, with 14 bases between them. CDR3 length equals 15 residues. Supplemented by reference TRBV5-1 and TRBJ2-1, the full variable domain reads KAGVTQTPRYLIKTRGQQVTLSCSPISGHRSVSWYQQTPGQGLQFLFEYFSETQRNKGNFPGRFSGRQFSNSRSEMNVSTLELGDSALYLCASSLAFGQANEQFFGPGTRLTVL.

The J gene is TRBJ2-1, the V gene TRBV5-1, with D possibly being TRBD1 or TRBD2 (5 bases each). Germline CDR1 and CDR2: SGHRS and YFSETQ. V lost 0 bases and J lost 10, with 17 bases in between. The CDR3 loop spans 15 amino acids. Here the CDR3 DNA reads TGCGCCAGCAGCTTGGTTGCTTTGCAGGGCGGGGAGCAGTTCTTC. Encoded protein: CASSLVALQGGEQFF.

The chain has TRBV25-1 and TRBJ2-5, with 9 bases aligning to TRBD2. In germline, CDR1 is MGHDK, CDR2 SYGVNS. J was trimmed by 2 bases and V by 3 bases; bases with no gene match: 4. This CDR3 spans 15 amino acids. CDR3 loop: CASSDSGGRQETQYF. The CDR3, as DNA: TGTGCCAGCAGTGACAGCGGGGGGCGTCAAGAGACCCAGTACTTC. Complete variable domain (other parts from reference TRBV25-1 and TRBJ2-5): EADIYQTPRYLVIGTGKKITLECSQTMGHDKMYWYQQDPGMELHLIHYSYGVNSTEKGDLSSESTVSRIRTEHFPLTLESARPSHTSQYLCASSDSGGRQETQYFGPGTRLLVL.

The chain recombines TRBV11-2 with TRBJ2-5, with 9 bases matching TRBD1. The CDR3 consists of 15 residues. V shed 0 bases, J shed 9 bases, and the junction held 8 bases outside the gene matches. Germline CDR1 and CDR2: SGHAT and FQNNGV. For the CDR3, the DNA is TGTGCCAGCAGCTTAGACCCGGGACAGGGAGGATCCCAGTACTTC. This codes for CASSLDPGQGGSQYF.

CDR3 nucleotides: TGTGCCAGCAGCTTAGCAGGGACTTTTGGCCCAAATAGCAATCAGCCCCAGCATTTT. This encodes CASSLAGTFGPNSNQPQHF. The chain joins TRBV7-9 to TRBJ1-5; a weak D match, TRBD1 (5 bases). The CDR3 has 19 amino acids. With 0 bases removed from V and 0 bases from J, the gap between germline ends came to 18 bases. Germline V gene data show CDR1 as SEHNR and CDR2 as FQNEAQ (reference sequence).

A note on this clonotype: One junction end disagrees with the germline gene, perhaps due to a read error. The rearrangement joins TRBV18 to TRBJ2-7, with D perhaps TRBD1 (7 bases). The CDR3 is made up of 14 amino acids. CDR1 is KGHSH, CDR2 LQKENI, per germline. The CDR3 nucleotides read TGTGACAGCACTGGACAGGAGGGGACCTACGAGCAGTACTTC. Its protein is CDSTGQEGTYEQYF.

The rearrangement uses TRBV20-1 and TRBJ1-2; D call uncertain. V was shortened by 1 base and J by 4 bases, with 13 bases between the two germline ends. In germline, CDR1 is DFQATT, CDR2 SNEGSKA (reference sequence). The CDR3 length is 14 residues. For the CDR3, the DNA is TGCAGTGCTAGAGTAAGGGAGAGCGGCTATGGCTACACCTTC. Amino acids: CSARVRESGYGYTF.

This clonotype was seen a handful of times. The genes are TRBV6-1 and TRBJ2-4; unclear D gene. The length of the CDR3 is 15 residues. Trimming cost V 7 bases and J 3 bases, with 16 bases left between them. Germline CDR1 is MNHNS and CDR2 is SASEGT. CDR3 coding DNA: TGTGCCAGCACCCAGAATGGGGTTGTCAAAAACATTCAGTACTTC. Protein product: CASTQNGVVKNIQYF.

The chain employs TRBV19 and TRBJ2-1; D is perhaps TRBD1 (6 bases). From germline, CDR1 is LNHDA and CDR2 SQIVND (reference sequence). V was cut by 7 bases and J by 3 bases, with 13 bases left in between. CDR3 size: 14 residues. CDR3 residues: CASTTGHSYNEQFF. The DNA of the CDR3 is TGTGCCAGTACTACGGGACACAGCTACAATGAGCAGTTCTTC.

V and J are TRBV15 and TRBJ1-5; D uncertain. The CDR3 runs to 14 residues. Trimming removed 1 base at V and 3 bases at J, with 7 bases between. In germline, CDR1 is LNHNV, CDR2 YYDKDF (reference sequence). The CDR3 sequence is CATSRARDNQPQHF. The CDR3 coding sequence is TGTGCCACCAGCAGAGCGAGGGACAATCAGCCCCAGCATTTT.